The clone carrying this T cell receptor beta chain was seen repeatedly, ten times or more. Its antigen remains unidentified. The TCRbeta library incorporated unique molecular identifiers. TCRdb itself ran the PCR reads through MiXCR, one entry per CDR3 protein. The sample comprises hundreds of thousands of distinct CDR3 sequences, approximately 8.9% of which are singletons, and 5% to 8% rests with the top ten. This specimen belongs to a study of T-cell reconstitution after alpha-beta-depleted transplantation in children. Study observations and caveats: Counts and diversity of T cells one year after transplant came mostly from newly produced T cells. Reportedly, alpha-beta T cells present about two months post-transplant originated from several hundred expanded clones of graft origin.

This CDR3 spans 15 amino acids. Germline-derived CDR1 and CDR2 are SQVTM and ANQGSEA. V was clipped by 4 bases and J by 6 bases; unmatched bases: 11. The receptor was isolated from a male patient between 10 and 17 years old who had a stem cell transplant for acute lymphoblastic leukemia, so the T cells may come from the graft donor. The material was PBMCs, mostly from graft donor cells, obtained 180 days after TCRalphabeta/CD19-depleted stem cell transplant. The V and J genes are TRBV29-1 and TRBJ2-2, with 7 bases identical to TRBD1. The CDR3 sequence: CSVVGSGGVSGELFF. The CDR3 DNA reads as TGCAGCGTTGTTGGATCAGGGGGAGTTTCCGGGGAGCTGTTTTTT.